This section outlines one T cell receptor beta chain sequence together with its context. Its antigen is undetermined. The data are from a study of Ad26.COV2.S vaccination and SARS-CoV-2 variants. Study summary: It was the COV1001 Ad26.COV2.S trial arm that included the donor. Overall study results and limits: The study found higher spike-specific TCR breadth in vaccine than placebo recipients.

Treatment reported: 19 received Ad26.COV2.S at low or high dose, single or two shots; 5 received placebo; per-sample allocation not given. Material that was analyzed had been drawn on day 63 after the first vaccine or placebo injection. Method: immunoSEQ multiplex PCR; TCRdb's copy keeps in-frame clones and lacks some. The profile shows 400,000 to 500,000 clones, over 75% of them singletons. Germline CDR1 and CDR2: SGDLS and YYNGEE. Between the trimmed V and J ends, which lost 0 bases and 4 bases, there was a span of 13 bases. The CDR3 is 15 amino acids. This specimen was peripheral blood, taken in a trial of Ad26.COV2.S vaccine versus placebo. The TCR originated in a person aged 18-65 years who received the Ad26.COV2.S COVID-19 vaccine or a placebo. This chain joins TRBV9 and TRBJ1-2; D gene unclear. CDR3 amino acids: CASSVDLEWSYGYTF. Here the CDR3 DNA reads TGTGCCAGCAGCGTAGATTTGGAGTGGTCCTATGGCTACACCTTC.